The table lists the clone carrying this T cell receptor beta chain with a count of one. This specimen belongs to a study of cytomegalovirus exposure and HLA in healthy donors. V was pared by 0 bases and J by 4 bases, with 12 bases between. Germline assignment: CDR1 MGHRA and CDR2 YSYEKL. The CDR3 sequence is 15 residues long. PCR was performed using 60 Vbeta and 13 Jbeta primers. Assay: immunoSEQ multiplex PCR; the TCRdb copy retains only in-frame clones and omits some. The repertoire includes about 190,000 clones, about three quarters of them detected once, and approximately 1.1% sits in the top ten.

This clonotype originated in a woman in her thirties or forties in good health and CMV-seronegative. V and J are TRBV4-1 and TRBJ1-2; unclear D gene. What was sequenced was PBMCs. The CDR3 region has the DNA TGCGCCAGCAGCCAAGATCGGGGTAACAGCTATGGCTACACCTTC. Its protein product is CASSQDRGNSYGYTF.